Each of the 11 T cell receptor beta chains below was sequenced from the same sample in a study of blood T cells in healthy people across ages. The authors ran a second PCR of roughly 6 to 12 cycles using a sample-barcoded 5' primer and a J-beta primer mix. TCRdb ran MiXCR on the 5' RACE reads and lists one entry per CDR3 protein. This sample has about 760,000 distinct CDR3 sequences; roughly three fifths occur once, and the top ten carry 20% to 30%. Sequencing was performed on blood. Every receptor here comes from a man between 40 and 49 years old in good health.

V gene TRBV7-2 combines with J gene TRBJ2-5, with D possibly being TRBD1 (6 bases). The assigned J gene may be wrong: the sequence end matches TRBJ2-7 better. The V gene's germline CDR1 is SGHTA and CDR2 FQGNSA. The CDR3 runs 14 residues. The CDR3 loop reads CASSLGRGSVEQYF. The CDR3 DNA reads TGTGCCAGCAGCTTAGGAAGGGGGTCTGTCGAGCAGTACTTC.

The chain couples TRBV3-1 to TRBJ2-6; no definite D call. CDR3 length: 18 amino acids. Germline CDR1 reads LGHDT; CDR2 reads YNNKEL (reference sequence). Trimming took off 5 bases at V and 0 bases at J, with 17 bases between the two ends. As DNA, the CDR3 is TGTGCCAGCAGCTCGGGCTATTTCAGCTTCTCTGGGGCCAACGTCCTGACTTTC. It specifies CASSSGYFSFSGANVLTF. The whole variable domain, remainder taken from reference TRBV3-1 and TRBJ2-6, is DTAVSQTPKYLVTQMGNDKSIKCEQNLGHDTMYWYKQDSKKFLKIMFSYNNKELIINETVPNRFSPKSPDKAHLNLHINSLELGDSAVYFCASSSGYFSFSGANVLTFGAGSRLTVL.

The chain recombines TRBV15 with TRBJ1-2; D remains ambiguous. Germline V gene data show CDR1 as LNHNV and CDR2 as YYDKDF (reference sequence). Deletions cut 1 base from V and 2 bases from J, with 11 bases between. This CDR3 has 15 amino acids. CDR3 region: CATSRGAGGNYGYTF. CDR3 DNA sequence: TGTGCCACCAGCAGAGGGGCAGGAGGGAACTATGGCTACACCTTC.

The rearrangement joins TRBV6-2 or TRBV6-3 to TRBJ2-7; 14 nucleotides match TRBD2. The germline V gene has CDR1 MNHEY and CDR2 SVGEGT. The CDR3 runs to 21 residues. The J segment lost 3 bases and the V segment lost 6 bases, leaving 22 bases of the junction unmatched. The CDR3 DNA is TGTGCCAGCAGCACTGTCGGAGGACTAGCGGGAGGCAAGCGTTCGGGCTACGAGCAGTACTTC. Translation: CASSTVGGLAGGKRSGYEQYF.

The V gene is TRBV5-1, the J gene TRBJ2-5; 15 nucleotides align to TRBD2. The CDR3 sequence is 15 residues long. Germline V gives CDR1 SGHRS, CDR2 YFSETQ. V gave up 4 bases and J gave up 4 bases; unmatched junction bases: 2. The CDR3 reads CASSMGLAGGETQYF. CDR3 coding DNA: TGCGCCAGCAGCATGGGACTAGCGGGGGGAGAGACCCAGTACTTC. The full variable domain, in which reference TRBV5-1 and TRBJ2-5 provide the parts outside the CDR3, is KAGVTQTPRYLIKTRGQQVTLSCSPISGHRSVSWYQQTPGQGLQFLFEYFSETQRNKGNFPGRFSGRQFSNSRSEMNVSTLELGDSALYLCASSMGLAGGETQYFGPGTRLLVL.

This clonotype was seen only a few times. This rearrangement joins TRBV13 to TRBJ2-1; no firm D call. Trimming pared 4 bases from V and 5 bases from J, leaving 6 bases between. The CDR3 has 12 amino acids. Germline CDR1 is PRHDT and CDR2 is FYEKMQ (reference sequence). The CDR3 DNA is TGTGCCAGCAGCTCACAAGACAATGAGCAGTTCTTC. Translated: CASSSQDNEQFF. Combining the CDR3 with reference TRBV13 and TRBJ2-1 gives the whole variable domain AAGVIQSPRHLIKEKRETATLKCYPIPRHDTVYWYQQGPGQDPQFLISFYEKMQSDKGSIPDRFSAQQFSDYHSELNMSSLELGDSALYFCASSSQDNEQFFGPGTRLTVL.

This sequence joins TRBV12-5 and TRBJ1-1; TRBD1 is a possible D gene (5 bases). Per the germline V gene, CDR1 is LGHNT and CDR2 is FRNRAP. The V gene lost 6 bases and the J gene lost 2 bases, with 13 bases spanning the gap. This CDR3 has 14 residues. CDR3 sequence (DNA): TGTGCTAGTGGCCGAACCGGGGGAAACACTGAAGCTTTCTTT. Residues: CASGRTGGNTEAFF. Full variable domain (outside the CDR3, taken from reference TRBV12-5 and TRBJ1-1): DARVTQTPRHKVTEMGQEVTMRCQPILGHNTVFWYRQTMMQGLELLAYFRNRAPLDDSGMPKDRFSAEMPDATLATLKIQPSEPRDSAVYFCASGRTGGNTEAFFGQGTRLTVV.

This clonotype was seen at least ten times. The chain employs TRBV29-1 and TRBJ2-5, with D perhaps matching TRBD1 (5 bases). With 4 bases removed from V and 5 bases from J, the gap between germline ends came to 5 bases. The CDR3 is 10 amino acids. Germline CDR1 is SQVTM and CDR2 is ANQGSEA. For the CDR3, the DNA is TGCAGCGTTGGGGGCGAGACCCAGTACTTC. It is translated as CSVGGETQYF.

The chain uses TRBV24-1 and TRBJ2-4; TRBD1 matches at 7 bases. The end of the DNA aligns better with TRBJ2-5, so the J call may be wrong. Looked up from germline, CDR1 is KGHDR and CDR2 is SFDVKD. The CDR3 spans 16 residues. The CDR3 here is CATSDSTGMVDETQYF. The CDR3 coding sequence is TGTGCCACCAGTGATTCGACAGGGATGGTGGATGAGACCCAGTACTTC.

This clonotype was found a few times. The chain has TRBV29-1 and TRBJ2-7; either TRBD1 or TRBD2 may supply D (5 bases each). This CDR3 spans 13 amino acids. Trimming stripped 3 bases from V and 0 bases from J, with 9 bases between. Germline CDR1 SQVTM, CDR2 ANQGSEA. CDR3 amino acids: CSVETTGSYEQYF. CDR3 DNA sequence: TGCAGCGTTGAGACTACAGGCTCCTACGAGCAGTACTTC.

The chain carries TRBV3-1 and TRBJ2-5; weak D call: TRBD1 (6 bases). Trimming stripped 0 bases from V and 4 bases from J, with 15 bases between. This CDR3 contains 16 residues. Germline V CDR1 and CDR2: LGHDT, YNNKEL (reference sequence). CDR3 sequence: CASSQDYGQGRETQYF. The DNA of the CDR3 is TGTGCCAGCAGCCAAGATTACGGTCAGGGGCGAGAGACCCAGTACTTC.